In its sample, the clone carrying this T cell receptor beta chain was seen a few times. Antigen unknown. Possible read error: a much larger clone is one base away. Germline V CDR1 and CDR2: MNHEY, SMNVEV (reference sequence). There are 14 residues in the CDR3. Using around 10 ml of fresh peripheral blood, PBMCs were prepared. TCR beta CDR3 regions were amplified from RNA. HTBI primers drove first-round RT-PCR of the TCR CDR3. TCRdb re-derived calls from the multiplex PCR reads in MiXCR, one entry per CDR3 protein. The table has roughly 380,000 distinct CDR3 sequences, 14% seen once. This entry is derived from a study of T cells in Graves' hyperthyroidism and ophthalmopathy. Study observations and caveats: Most thyroid clonotypes expanded above 0.001 appeared in blood too. A model of 13 V-J pairs discriminated ophthalmopathy from stable hyperthyroidism.

The J gene is TRBJ2-7, the V gene TRBV27, with 8 bases identical to TRBD1. Sequencing was performed on blood. The receptor was derived from a woman aged 55-75 years with Graves' hyperthyroidism. In DNA form, the CDR3 reads TGTGCCAGCAGCGGGACAGGTCTGCCCTACGAGCAGCACTTC. Translated, it gives CASSGTGLPYEQHF.